What follows are 16 T cell receptor beta chains derived from one specimen sequenced in a study of graft-versus-host responses after intestinal transplantation. The assay was immunoSEQ multiplex PCR, and TCRdb's table has in-frame clones only and misses some. The sample holds under 130,000 clones, roughly 93% seen once. For these TCRs, the target antigens are not known. The sequencing here drew on unstimulated CD8+ T cells sorted from spleen or lymph node cells, taken before intestinal transplant. The receptor source for this set is a human donor who received an intestinal transplant.

V is TRBV7-8 and J is TRBJ1-2; no clear D. CDR3 length: 14 residues. Trimming cost V 1 base and J 11 bases, with 17 bases left between them. Germline loops: CDR1 SGHVS, CDR2 FQNEAQ. The CDR3 sequence is CASSLVARNQRYTF. The CDR3 DNA sequence: TGTGCCAGCAGCTTAGTGGCGCGGAACCAGCGGTACACCTTC.

The rearrangement uses TRBV6-1 and TRBJ1-1; 7 bases are shared with TRBD1. The trim removed 4 bases at V and 3 bases at J, leaving 8 bases unmatched. This CDR3 is 15 amino acids long. CDR1 and CDR2 from the germline V gene are MNHNS and SASEGT. The CDR3 loop reads CASSVSRTGDTEAFF. The CDR3 nucleotides are TGTGCCAGCAGTGTCTCAAGAACAGGGGACACTGAAGCTTTCTTT.

This chain connects TRBV25-1 to TRBJ1-2, with TRBD1 as a possible D gene (5 bases). The CDR3 length is 14 residues. Trimming removed 5 bases from V and 7 bases from J, with 17 bases in between. Per germline, CDR1 MGHDK and CDR2 SYGVNS. CDR3 protein: CASSSGTAVSGYTF. CDR3 nucleotide sequence: TGTGCCAGCAGTAGTGGGACGGCCGTCTCTGGCTACACCTTC.

Only one count was recorded for this clone. The chain is built from TRBV7-2 and TRBJ2-1; the D is unclear. Trimming took off 1 base at V and 0 bases at J, with 7 bases between the two ends. The CDR3 loop spans 15 amino acids. Germline V gene lookup returns CDR1 SGHTA and CDR2 FQGNSA. CDR3 protein: CASSLDRSSYNEQFF. CDR3 nucleotide sequence: TGTGCCAGCAGCTTAGACAGATCCTCCTACAATGAGCAGTTCTTC.

This clone was picked up one time. The chain combines TRBV7-8 with TRBJ1-1; a weak D match, TRBD1 (5 bases). The germline V gene encodes CDR1 SGHVS and CDR2 FQNEAQ. Trimming took 7 bases from V and 7 from J, leaving 16 bases between them. The CDR3 contains 13 residues. CDR3 sequence (DNA): TGTGCCAGCACCGCAGCGGGGGGAGGTGAAGCTTTCTTT. Its translation: CASTAAGGGEAFF.

This clone was found once. The rearrangement links TRBV6-1 to TRBJ2-7; 8 bases align to TRBD2. The CDR3 is 17 residues long. Germline CDR1 is MNHNS and CDR2 is SASEGT. J was trimmed by 2 bases and V by 2 bases; bases with no gene match: 11. The CDR3 protein is CASSEFADSGETYEQYF. The CDR3 region has the DNA TGTGCCAGCAGTGAATTTGCAGATAGCGGGGAAACCTACGAGCAGTACTTC.

J is TRBJ1-2 and V is TRBV19, with D perhaps matching TRBD1 (5 bases). The CDR3 is made up of 14 amino acids. V gave up 5 bases and J gave up 11 bases, with 21 bases separating them. CDR1 LNHDA and CDR2 SQIVND come from the germline V gene (reference sequence). In DNA, the CDR3 is TGTGCCAGTAGTCCCGGGACGGGACGTCTTGGATACACCTTC. As protein: CASSPGTGRLGYTF.

The chain links TRBV7-8 to TRBJ1-1; the match to TRBD1 covers 9 bases. The germline gives CDR1 SGHVS, CDR2 FQNEAQ. CDR3 size: 15 residues. J lost 7 bases, V lost 2 bases, and 8 bases had no gene match. CDR3 in amino acids: CASSLLLDRGLEAFF. The CDR3, as DNA: TGTGCCAGCAGCTTACTTCTGGACAGGGGACTTGAAGCTTTCTTT.

V gene TRBV19 combines with J gene TRBJ2-2; TRBD1 is a possible D gene (5 bases). The CDR3 runs to 15 residues. Germline V gene data show CDR1 as LNHDA and CDR2 as SQIVND (reference sequence). The ends were cut back, 3 bases at V and 2 bases at J, with 10 bases in the middle. Here the CDR3 reads CASSITGSNTGELFF. The CDR3 coding sequence is TGTGCCAGTAGTATTACAGGATCTAACACCGGGGAGCTGTTTTTT. Using reference TRBV19 and TRBJ2-2 for the parts outside the CDR3, the full variable domain is DGGITQSPKYLFRKEGQNVTLSCEQNLNHDAMYWYRQDPGQGLRLIYYSQIVNDFQKGDIAEGYSVSREKKESFPLTVTSAQKNPTAFYLCASSITGSNTGELFFGEGSRLTVL.

The V gene is TRBV18, the J gene TRBJ2-5; D uncertain. The J call may be mistaken, given a closer DNA end match to TRBJ2-7. The CDR3 totals 13 residues. Germline CDR1 KGHSH, CDR2 LQKENI. CDR3: CASSPPAFYEQYF. CDR3 DNA sequence: TGTGCCAGCTCACCACCTGCCTTCTACGAGCAGTACTTC.

This chain joins TRBV4-1 and TRBJ2-1; 8 nucleotides agree with TRBD1. Germline V gives CDR1 MGHRA, CDR2 YSYEKL. The CDR3 has 16 residues. The J segment lost 6 bases and the V segment lost 3 bases, leaving 10 bases of the junction unmatched. The CDR3 region has the DNA TGCGCCAGCAGCCATCTGACAGGGGAGGACCTCAATGAGCAGTTCTTC. Its protein product is CASSHLTGEDLNEQFF.

This clone was detected only once. V and J are TRBV7-8 and TRBJ1-5, with TRBD1 matching over 9 bases. The CDR3 is made up of 16 amino acids. V was clipped by 5 bases and J by 6 bases; unmatched bases: 11. Germline V gene data show CDR1 as SGHVS and CDR2 as FQNEAQ. This CDR3 reads CASSPVGTGLSQPQHF. CDR3 bases: TGTGCCAGCAGCCCCGTGGGGACAGGGTTATCTCAGCCCCAGCATTTT. The entire variable domain, with the rest obtained from reference TRBV7-8 and TRBJ1-5, is as follows: GAGVSQSPRYKVAKRGQDVALRCDPISGHVSLFWYQQALGQGPEFLTYFQNEAQLDKSGLPSDRFFAERPEGSVSTLKIQRTQQEDSAVYLCASSPVGTGLSQPQHFGDGTRLSIL.

V is TRBV5-1 and J is TRBJ2-1, with 9 bases that match TRBD2. Germline trimming cut 0 bases from V and 5 bases from J; bases unmatched to any gene: 9. The CDR3 is made up of 17 amino acids. Germline CDR1 is SGHRS and CDR2 is YFSETQ. The CDR3 bases are TGCGCCAGCAGCTTGGAAGGTTGGCGGGGGGGCGACAATGAGCAGTTCTTC. This encodes CASSLEGWRGGDNEQFF.

The chain combines TRBV11-3 with TRBJ2-7; D remains ambiguous. The CDR3 runs to 12 residues. V lost 4 bases and J 3 bases, leaving 7 bases between the germline ends. The germline gives CDR1 SGHNT, CDR2 YENEEA. The CDR3 protein is CASSSPGYEQYF. CDR3 in DNA: TGTGCCAGCAGCTCCCCAGGCTACGAGCAGTACTTC.

The gene calls are TRBV7-6 and TRBJ1-2, with D maybe TRBD1 (6 bases). CDR1 SGHVS and CDR2 FNYEAQ come from the germline V gene. Between the trimmed V and J ends, which lost 5 bases and 2 bases, there was a span of 12 bases. The CDR3 consists of 14 residues. Written as DNA, the CDR3 is TGTGCCAGCAGCCCAGATCAGGGGAACTATGGCTACACCTTC. It is translated as CASSPDQGNYGYTF.

The table lists this clone with a count of one. The rearrangement uses TRBV6-5 and TRBJ1-6, with 7 bases aligning to TRBD1. CDR3 length: 14 amino acids. V lost 7 bases to trimming and J lost 10 bases; unmatched junction nucleotides: 10. Germline CDR1 is MNHEY and CDR2 is SVGAGI. CDR3 sequence reads: CASNSTGRRSPLHF. As DNA, the CDR3 is TGTGCCAGCAATTCGACAGGGCGGCGGTCACCCCTCCACTTT.